Listed below are T cell receptor beta chains from one sample, sequenced in a study of radiation and T cells in renal cell carcinoma. Using immunoSEQ multiplex PCR, the repertoire was profiled, and TCRdb retains in-frame clones only, with some absent. The sample lists around 160,000 clones, approximately 90% seen once, with about 4.3% in the top ten. The source material was blood, sampled from a patient whose treatment included radiotherapy and nephrectomy. Every receptor here comes from a woman in her 70s with renal cell carcinoma. Each CDR3 is given with its conserved first and last residue. A D gene is named only where the DNA matches it firmly. Where a row states a size, it is once, few, many or the class of an expanded clone; other rows omit it.

abundance	v_gene	j_gene	d_gene	CDR3aa	CDR3nt
.	TRBV29-1	TRBJ2-3	.	CSVVARGTTDTQYF	TGCAGCGTTGTTGCGAGGGGAACCACAGATACGCAGTATTTT
.	TRBV7-9	TRBJ2-7	.	CASSLGGDEQYF	TGTGCCAGCAGCTTAGGAGGGGACGAGCAGTACTTC
.	TRBV7-9	TRBJ2-7	TRBD2	CASSLAGGYEQYF	TGTGCCAGCAGCTTAGCGGGAGGGTACGAGCAGTACTTC
.	TRBV6-1	TRBJ2-7	.	CAGRGATYEQYF	TGTGCCGGCCGCGGGGCGACCTACGAGCAGTACTTC
.	TRBV5-1	TRBJ1-1	.	CASSLVGVDTEAFF	TGCGCCAGCAGCTTGGTCGGGGTTGACACTGAAGCTTTCTTT
.	TRBV20-1	TRBJ1-2	TRBD1	CSVFRGQGYTF	TGCAGTGTTTTCAGGGGGCAGGGCTACACCTTC
.	TRBV9	TRBJ1-2	.	CASSVEGIDGYTF	TGTGCCAGCAGCGTAGAAGGGATCGATGGCTACACCTTC
.	TRBV7-2	TRBJ2-5	TRBD2	CASSLAGRAQRETQYF	TGTGCCAGCAGCTTAGCGGGGAGGGCGCAAAGAGAGACCCAGTACTTC
.	TRBV10-3	TRBJ2-5	.	CATRGGQTQETQYF	TGTGCCACCAGGGGGGGACAGACCCAAGAGACCCAGTACTTC
.	TRBV4-1	TRBJ2-3	TRBD1	CASSPRLGGTTDTQYF	TGCGCCAGCAGCCCCCGATTAGGGGGCACCACAGATACGCAGTATTTT
.	TRBV5-1	TRBJ2-2	.	CASSTGPATGELFF	TGCGCCAGCAGTACAGGGCCGGCCACCGGGGAGCTGTTTTTT
.	TRBV11-2	TRBJ2-3	TRBD2	CASSQGLAVTQYF	TGTGCCAGCAGCCAGGGACTAGCGGTTACGCAGTATTTT
once	TRBV7-2	TRBJ1-6	.	CASRAPGGSPLHF	TGTGCCAGCAGGGCGCCGGGGGGCTCACCCCTCCACTTT
.	TRBV7-8	TRBJ1-1	.	CASSFKGGMNTEAFF	TGTGCCAGCAGCTTTAAGGGAGGCATGAACACTGAAGCTTTCTTT
.	TRBV28	TRBJ2-1	TRBD2	CASSSLTSGGKYNEQFF	TGTGCCAGCAGTTCTTTGACTAGCGGGGGAAAATACAATGAGCAGTTCTTC
.	TRBV25-1	TRBJ1-1	.	CASSESSTEAFF	TGTGCCAGCAGTGAATCGAGTACTGAAGCTTTCTTT
.	TRBV7-2	TRBJ1-2	.	CASSPLVGGYTF	TGTGCCAGCAGCCCTCTTGTTGGGGGCTACACCTTC
.	TRBV7-2	TRBJ2-3	.	CAGSRGGFTTQYF	TGTGCCGGGTCCCGTGGGGGGTTTACTACGCAGTATTTT
.	TRBV7-2	TRBJ1-5	TRBD1	CASSSSGGSNQPQHF	TGTGCCAGCAGCTCTTCAGGGGGCAGCAATCAGCCCCAGCATTTT
.	TRBV4-2	TRBJ2-5	TRBD2	CASSQVSAGGNQETQYF	TGTGCCAGCAGCCAAGTGTCCGCGGGGGGTAATCAAGAGACCCAGTACTTC
.	TRBV7-2	TRBJ2-1	TRBD2	CASRRTSGGISYNEQFF	TGTGCCAGCCGTCGGACTAGCGGGGGGATTTCCTACAATGAGCAGTTCTTC
.	TRBV6-5	TRBJ1-1	.	CASSYSRERTEAFF	TGTGCCAGCAGTTACAGTAGGGAGAGGACTGAAGCTTTCTTT
.	TRBV6-5	TRBJ1-6	.	CASSYPPSSYNSPLHF	TGTGCCAGCAGTTACCCCCCTAGCTCCTATAATTCACCCCTCCACTTT
.	TRBV18	TRBJ2-5	TRBD2	CASSPDLAGKTQYF	TGTGCCAGCTCACCAGACCTAGCGGGGAAGACCCAGTACTTC
.	TRBV19	TRBJ2-5	.	CASSTGRGEWETQYF	TGTGCCAGTAGTACGGGACGGGGAGAGTGGGAGACCCAGTACTTC
.	TRBV6-1	TRBJ1-5	TRBD1	CASSDRDRGSGNQPQHF	TGTGCCAGCAGTGACAGGGACAGGGGATCCGGCAATCAGCCCCAGCATTTT
.	TRBV6-1	TRBJ1-2	.	CASSEDHQWPGGYTF	TGTGCCAGCAGTGAAGACCATCAATGGCCAGGGGGCTACACCTTC
.	TRBV7-9	TRBJ2-7	.	CASSLGHRAPGYEQYF	TGTGCCAGCAGCTTGGGTCACAGGGCGCCCGGCTACGAGCAGTACTTC
.	TRBV19	TRBJ2-7	.	CASSIDRYEQYF	TGTGCCAGTAGTATAGATCGCTACGAGCAGTACTTC
.	TRBV4-3	TRBJ2-3	TRBD1	CASSQGQGSDTDTQYF	TGCGCCAGCAGCCAGGGACAGGGTTCAGATACAGATACGCAGTATTTT